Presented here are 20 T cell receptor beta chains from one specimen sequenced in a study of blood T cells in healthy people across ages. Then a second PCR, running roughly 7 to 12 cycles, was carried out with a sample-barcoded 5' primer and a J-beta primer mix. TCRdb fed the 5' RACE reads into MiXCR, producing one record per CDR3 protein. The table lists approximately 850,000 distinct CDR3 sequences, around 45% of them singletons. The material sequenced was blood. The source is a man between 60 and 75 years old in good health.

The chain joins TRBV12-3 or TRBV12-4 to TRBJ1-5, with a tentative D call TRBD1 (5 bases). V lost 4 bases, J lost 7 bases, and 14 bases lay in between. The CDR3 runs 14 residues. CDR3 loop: CASSSRGGGQPQHF. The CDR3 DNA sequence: TGTGCCAGCAGTTCGAGGGGTGGAGGACAGCCCCAGCATTTT.

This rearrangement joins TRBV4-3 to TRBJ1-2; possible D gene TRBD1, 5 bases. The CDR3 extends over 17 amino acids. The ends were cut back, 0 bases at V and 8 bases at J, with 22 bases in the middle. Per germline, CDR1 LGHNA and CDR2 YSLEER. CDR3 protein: CASSQDRVLGARSGYTF. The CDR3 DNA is TGCGCCAGCAGCCAAGATAGGGTACTTGGGGCAAGGAGCGGCTACACCTTC.

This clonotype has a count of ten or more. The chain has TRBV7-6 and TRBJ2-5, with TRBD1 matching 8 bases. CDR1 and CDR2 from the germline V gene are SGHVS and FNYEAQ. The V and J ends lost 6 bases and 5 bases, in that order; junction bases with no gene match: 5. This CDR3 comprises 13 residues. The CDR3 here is CASRQDRVETQYF. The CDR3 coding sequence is TGTGCCAGCAGACAGGACAGGGTCGAGACCCAGTACTTC.

The CDR3 spells CASSGNNSPLHF. For the CDR3, the DNA is TGCGCCAGCAGCGGAAATAATTCACCCCTCCACTTT. This chain joins TRBV5-1 and TRBJ1-6; no definite D call. Trimming stripped 4 bases from V and 5 bases from J, with 4 bases between. The CDR3 has 12 amino acids. Germline CDR1 and CDR2: SGHRS and YFSETQ.

CDR3 region: CASSYGGRCNEQFF. The CDR3 region has the DNA TGTGCCAGCAGCTACGGCGGCCGGTGCAATGAGCAGTTCTTC. V usage is TRBV7-7 and J usage is TRBJ2-1; D remains unclear. Germline V gene sequence: CDR1 SSHAT, CDR2 FNYEAQ (reference sequence). Trimming stripped 4 bases from V and 6 bases from J, with 13 bases between. CDR3 length equals 14 residues.

The CDR3, as DNA: TGTGCCAGCAGCGTGACAGGGGGCTTCACTGAAGCTTTCTTT. It yields the protein CASSVTGGFTEAFF. V gene TRBV9 combines with J gene TRBJ1-1; 10 nucleotides agree with TRBD1. Germline V CDR1 and CDR2: SGDLS, YYNGEE. The junction had 2 bases not matched to a gene; V was cut back by 2 bases and J by 4 bases. CDR3 length equals 14 residues. The full variable domain, in which reference TRBV9 and TRBJ1-1 provide the parts outside the CDR3, is DSGVTQTPKHLITATGQRVTLRCSPRSGDLSVYWYQQSLDQGLQFLIQYYNGEERAKGNILERFSAQQFPDLHSELNLSSLELGDSALYFCASSVTGGFTEAFFGQGTRLTVV.

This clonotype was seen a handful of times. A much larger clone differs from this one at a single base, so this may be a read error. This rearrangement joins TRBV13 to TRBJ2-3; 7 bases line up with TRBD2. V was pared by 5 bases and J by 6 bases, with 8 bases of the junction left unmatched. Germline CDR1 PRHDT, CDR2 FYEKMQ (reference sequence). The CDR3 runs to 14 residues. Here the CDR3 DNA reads TGTGCCAGCAGCGTTGGACTAGGTGGCGATACGCAGTATTTT. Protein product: CASSVGLGGDTQYF.

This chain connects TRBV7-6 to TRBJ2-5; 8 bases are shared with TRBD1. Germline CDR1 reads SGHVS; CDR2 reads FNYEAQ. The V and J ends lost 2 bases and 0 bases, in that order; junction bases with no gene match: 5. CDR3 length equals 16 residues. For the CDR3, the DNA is TGTGCCAGCAGCTTACCCAGGGGGCGGGACCAAGAGACCCAGTACTTC. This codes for CASSLPRGRDQETQYF.

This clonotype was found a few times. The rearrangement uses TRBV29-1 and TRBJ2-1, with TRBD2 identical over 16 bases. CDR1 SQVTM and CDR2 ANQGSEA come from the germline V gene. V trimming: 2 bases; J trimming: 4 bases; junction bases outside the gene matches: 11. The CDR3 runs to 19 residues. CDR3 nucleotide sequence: TGCAGCGTTGAAAGCGCGGGACTAGCGGGGGGGCCGGGTTACAATGAGCAGTTCTTC. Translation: CSVESAGLAGGPGYNEQFF.

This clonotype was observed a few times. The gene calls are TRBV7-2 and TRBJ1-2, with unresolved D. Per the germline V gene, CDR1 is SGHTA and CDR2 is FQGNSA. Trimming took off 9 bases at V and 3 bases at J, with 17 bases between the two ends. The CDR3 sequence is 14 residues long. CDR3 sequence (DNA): TGTGCCAGTAGCCAGGCCGTAAGGGACTATGGCTACACCTTC. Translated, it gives CASSQAVRDYGYTF. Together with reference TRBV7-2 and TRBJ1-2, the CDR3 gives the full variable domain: GAGVSQSPSNKVTEKGKDVELRCDPISGHTALYWYRQSLGQGLEFLIYFQGNSAPDKSGLPSDRFSAERTGGSVSTLTIQRTQQEDSAVYLCASSQAVRDYGYTFGSGTRLTVV.

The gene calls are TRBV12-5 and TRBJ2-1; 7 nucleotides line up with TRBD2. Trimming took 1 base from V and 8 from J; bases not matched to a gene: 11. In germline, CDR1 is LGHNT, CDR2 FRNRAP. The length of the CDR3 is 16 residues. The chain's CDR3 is CASGLGIGEGGHEQFF. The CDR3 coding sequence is TGTGCTAGTGGTTTGGGAATAGGGGAGGGAGGCCATGAGCAGTTCTTC. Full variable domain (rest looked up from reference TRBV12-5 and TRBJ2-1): DARVTQTPRHKVTEMGQEVTMRCQPILGHNTVFWYRQTMMQGLELLAYFRNRAPLDDSGMPKDRFSAEMPDATLATLKIQPSEPRDSAVYFCASGLGIGEGGHEQFFGPGTRLTVL.

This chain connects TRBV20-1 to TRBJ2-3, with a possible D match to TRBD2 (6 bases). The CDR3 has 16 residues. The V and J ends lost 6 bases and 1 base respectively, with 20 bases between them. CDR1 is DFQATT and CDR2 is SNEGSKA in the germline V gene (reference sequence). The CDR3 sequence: CSAPGTVGLGTDTQYF. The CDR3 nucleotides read TGCAGTGCCCCGGGGACTGTAGGTTTGGGCACAGATACGCAGTATTTT.

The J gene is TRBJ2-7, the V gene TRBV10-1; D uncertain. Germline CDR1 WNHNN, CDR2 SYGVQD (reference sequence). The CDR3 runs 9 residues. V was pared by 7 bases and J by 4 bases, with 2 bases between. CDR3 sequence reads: CASKYEQYF. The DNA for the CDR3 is TGCGCCAGCAAGTACGAGCAGTACTTC.

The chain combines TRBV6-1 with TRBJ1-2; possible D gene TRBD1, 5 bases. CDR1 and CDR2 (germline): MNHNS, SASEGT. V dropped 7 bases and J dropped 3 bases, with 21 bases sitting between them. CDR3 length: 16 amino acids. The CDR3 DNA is TGTGCCAGCACCCTAAGTGGGGCCGCAGCTTACTATGGCTACACCTTC. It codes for CASTLSGAAAYYGYTF.

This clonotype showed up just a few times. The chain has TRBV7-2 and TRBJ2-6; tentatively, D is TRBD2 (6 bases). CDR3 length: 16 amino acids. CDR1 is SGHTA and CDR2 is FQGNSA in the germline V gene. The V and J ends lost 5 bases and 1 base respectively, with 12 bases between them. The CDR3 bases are TGTGCCAGCAGCCCCCTGGCGGGATCTGGGGCCAACGTCCTGACTTTC. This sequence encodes CASSPLAGSGANVLTF.

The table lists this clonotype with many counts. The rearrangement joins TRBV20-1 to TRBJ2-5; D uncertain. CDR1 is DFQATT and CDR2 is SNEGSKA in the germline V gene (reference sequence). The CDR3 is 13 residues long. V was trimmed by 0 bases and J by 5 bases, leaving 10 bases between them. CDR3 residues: CSARESRDETQYF. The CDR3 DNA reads TGCAGTGCTAGAGAATCGCGAGATGAGACCCAGTACTTC.

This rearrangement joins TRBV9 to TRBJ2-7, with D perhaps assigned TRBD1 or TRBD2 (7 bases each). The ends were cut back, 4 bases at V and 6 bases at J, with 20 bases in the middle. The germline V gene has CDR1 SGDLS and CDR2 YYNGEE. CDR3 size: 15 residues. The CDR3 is CASSSRSRGGGEQYF. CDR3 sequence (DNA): TGTGCCAGCAGCTCTAGGAGCAGGGGGGGAGGCGAGCAGTACTTC.

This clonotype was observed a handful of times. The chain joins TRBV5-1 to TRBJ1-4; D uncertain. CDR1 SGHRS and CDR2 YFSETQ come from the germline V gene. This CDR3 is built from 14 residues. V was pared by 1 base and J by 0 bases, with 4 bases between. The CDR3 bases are TGCGCCAGCAGCTTGTCTACAACTAATGAAAAACTGTTTTTT. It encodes CASSLSTTNEKLFF. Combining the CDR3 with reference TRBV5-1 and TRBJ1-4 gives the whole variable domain KAGVTQTPRYLIKTRGQQVTLSCSPISGHRSVSWYQQTPGQGLQFLFEYFSETQRNKGNFPGRFSGRQFSNSRSEMNVSTLELGDSALYLCASSLSTTNEKLFFGSGTQLSVL.

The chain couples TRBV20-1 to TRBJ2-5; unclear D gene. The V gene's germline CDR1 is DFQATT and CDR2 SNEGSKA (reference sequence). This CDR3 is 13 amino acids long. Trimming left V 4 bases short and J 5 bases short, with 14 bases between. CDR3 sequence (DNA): TGCAGTGCTACCACTGCGATCGGGGAGACCCAGTACTTC. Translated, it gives CSATTAIGETQYF.

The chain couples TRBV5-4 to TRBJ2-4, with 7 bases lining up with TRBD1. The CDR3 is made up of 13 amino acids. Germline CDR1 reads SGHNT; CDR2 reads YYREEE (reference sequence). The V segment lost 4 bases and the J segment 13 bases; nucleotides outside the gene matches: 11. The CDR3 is CASSNDRVGEQYF. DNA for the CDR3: TGTGCCAGCAGCAATGACAGGGTTGGTGAGCAGTACTTC.